A single sample is the source of the 22 T cell receptor beta chains below, sequenced in a study of T-cell reconstitution after alpha-beta-depleted transplantation in children. Preparation of the TCRbeta library was carried out with unique molecular identifiers. TCRdb itself ran the PCR reads through MiXCR, one entry per CDR3 protein. The table includes roughly 500,000 distinct CDR3 sequences, around 19% detected once. The sequencing used PBMCs from the stem cell graft donor, collected from the stem cell graft. The receptors were gathered from a human donor who donated a stem cell graft to a child with acute lymphoblastic leukemia.

There are a few counts of this clonotype. The rearrangement joins TRBV6-1 to TRBJ2-1, with unresolved D. Trimming pared 7 bases from V and 0 bases from J, leaving 7 bases between. The CDR3 extends over 13 amino acids. CDR1 MNHNS and CDR2 SASEGT come from the germline V gene. CDR3: CASTEASYNEQFF. The CDR3 region has the DNA TGTGCCAGCACTGAGGCCTCCTACAATGAGCAGTTCTTC.

The chain has TRBV30 and TRBJ1-1; possible D gene TRBD1, 5 bases. The germline V gene encodes CDR1 GTSNPN and CDR2 SVGIG (reference sequence). Trimming pared 2 bases from V and 1 base from J, leaving 11 bases between. The CDR3 contains 14 residues. CDR3 sequence reads: CAWSPGRPNTEAFF. The CDR3 DNA sequence: TGTGCCTGGAGTCCGGGACGTCCGAACACTGAAGCTTTCTTT.

The chain recombines TRBV7-8 with TRBJ2-7, with 8 bases identical to TRBD1. The germline gives CDR1 SGHVS, CDR2 FQNEAQ. Germline trimming cut 4 bases from V and 3 bases from J; bases unmatched to any gene: 8. The CDR3 is made up of 15 amino acids. The CDR3 bases are TGTGCCAGCAGCTCACAGGGGGATTCTTTCTACGAGCAGTACTTC. Protein: CASSSQGDSFYEQYF.

The chain joins TRBV6-5 to TRBJ2-3; tentatively, D is TRBD1 (6 bases). The CDR3 sequence is 13 residues long. Trimming pared 8 bases from V and 4 bases from J, leaving 13 bases between. Per the germline V gene, CDR1 is MNHEY and CDR2 is SVGAGI. CDR3 protein: CASGGSVPDTQYF. The CDR3 DNA reads TGTGCCAGCGGGGGCTCGGTGCCAGATACGCAGTATTTT.

This clonotype was counted ten times or more. The rearrangement uses TRBV29-1 and TRBJ2-5; D could derive from TRBD1 or TRBD2 (6 bases each). The germline gives CDR1 SQVTM, CDR2 ANQGSEA. V gave up 2 bases and J gave up 1 base, with 8 bases separating them. The CDR3 runs 13 residues. CDR3 DNA: TGCAGCGTTGAACGGGGGCTCCAAGAGACCCAGTACTTC. Protein: CSVERGLQETQYF.

V usage is TRBV27 and J usage is TRBJ1-4, with TRBD1 identical over 8 bases. In germline, CDR1 is MNHEY, CDR2 SMNVEV (reference sequence). The trim removed 3 bases at V and 3 bases at J, leaving 3 bases unmatched. The CDR3 is 15 residues long. The CDR3 here is CASSFNRGANEKLFF. In nucleotides, the CDR3 is TGTGCCAGCAGTTTCAACAGGGGGGCTAATGAAAAACTGTTTTTT.

As for this clonotype: This may stem from a read error, because a much larger clone lies one nucleotide away. The gene calls are TRBV12-3 or TRBV12-4 and TRBJ2-7; 8 nucleotides line up with TRBD2. V lost 5 bases, J lost 2 bases, and 14 bases stayed unmatched. This CDR3 region has 17 residues. CDR3 residues: CASSRPRTSMEPYEQYF. The CDR3, as DNA: TGTGCCAGCAGTCGACCTCGGACTAGCATGGAACCCTACGAGCAGTACTTC.

The chain carries TRBV28 and TRBJ2-1, with D possibly being TRBD1 (6 bases). The CDR3 totals 15 residues. V was trimmed by 6 bases and J by 3 bases, leaving 15 bases between them. CDR1 and CDR2 from the germline V gene are MDHEN and SYDVKM. CDR3 amino acids: CASRQLRGHYNEQFF. DNA for the CDR3: TGTGCCAGCAGGCAGTTAAGGGGACACTACAATGAGCAGTTCTTC. The whole variable domain, filled in from reference TRBV28 and TRBJ2-1, reads DVKVTQSSRYLVKRTGEKVFLECVQDMDHENMFWYRQDPGLGLRLIYFSYDVKMKEKGDIPEGYSVSREKKERFSLILESASTNQTSMYLCASRQLRGHYNEQFFGPGTRLTVL.

This clonotype has a handful of counts. The rearrangement joins TRBV9 to TRBJ2-1; 16 bases align to TRBD2. Germline CDR1 and CDR2: SGDLS and YYNGEE. The CDR3 has 17 amino acids. Trimming removed 0 bases from V and 9 bases from J; junction bases left unmatched: 6. For the CDR3, the DNA is TGTGCCAGCAGCGTAGGGGGACTAGCGGGAGGGCCGAGTGAGCAGTTCTTC. It encodes CASSVGGLAGGPSEQFF.

V usage is TRBV7-9 and J usage is TRBJ1-1, with D possibly TRBD1 on 5 matching bases. The CDR3 consists of 12 residues. Germline V gene lookup returns CDR1 SEHNR and CDR2 FQNEAQ (reference sequence). V was pared by 5 bases and J by 11 bases, with 15 bases between. The CDR3 spells CASSPRGDLAFF. CDR3 coding DNA: TGTGCCAGCAGCCCGAGAGGGGATTTGGCTTTCTTT.

This sequence joins TRBV27 and TRBJ2-1, with D possibly TRBD2 on 6 matching bases. The germline gives CDR1 MNHEY, CDR2 SMNVEV (reference sequence). Deletions cut 5 bases from V and 4 bases from J, with 33 bases between. The CDR3 sequence is 21 residues long. The CDR3 loop is CASSPWGVLISEEDGYNEQFF. CDR3 DNA: TGTGCCAGCAGTCCCTGGGGGGTCCTCATTTCGGAGGAGGACGGGTACAATGAGCAGTTCTTC.

In this sample, this clonotype turned up a few times. The chain uses TRBV20-1 and TRBJ2-7; D assignment may be TRBD1 or TRBD2 (5 bases each). The CDR3 is 14 residues long. Germline CDR1 reads DFQATT; CDR2 reads SNEGSKA (reference sequence). The V gene lost 0 bases and the J gene lost 4 bases, with 13 bases spanning the gap. Here the CDR3 DNA reads TGCAGTGCTAGAGAGTCCGGGACCGGATACGAGCAGTACTTC. Amino acids: CSARESGTGYEQYF.

The genes are TRBV5-1 and TRBJ2-1; 10 nucleotides match TRBD2. This CDR3 has 20 residues. After removal of 0 bases from V and 0 bases from J, the junction contained 12 bases not matched to a gene. The germline CDR1 and CDR2 sequences are SGHRS and YFSETQ. The CDR3 DNA reads as TGCGCCAGCAGCTTGGCGCTAGCGGGAGTATATGAGCGCTCCTACAATGAGCAGTTCTTC. Its protein is CASSLALAGVYERSYNEQFF.

This clonotype came up a few times. V gene TRBV6-1 combines with J gene TRBJ1-1; 9 bases are shared with TRBD1. Per the germline V gene, CDR1 is MNHNS and CDR2 is SASEGT. The CDR3 runs to 15 residues. Losses at the gene ends were 3 bases for V and 4 bases for J; bases not matched to a gene: 6. In DNA form, the CDR3 reads TGTGCCAGCAGTGAGTCGGGACAGGGTCGCACTGAAGCTTTCTTT. It specifies CASSESGQGRTEAFF.

The rearrangement links TRBV5-1 to TRBJ2-1, with 7 bases that match TRBD1. Trimming cost V 7 bases and J 2 bases; bases outside gene matches: 3. CDR3 length equals 13 residues. Looked up from germline, CDR1 is SGHRS and CDR2 is YFSETQ. The CDR3 DNA reads as TGCGCCAGCGGGACAGACGCCTACAATGAGCAGTTCTTC. This encodes CASGTDAYNEQFF.

The chain has TRBV6-2 or TRBV6-3 and TRBJ2-1; 8 bases map to TRBD1. After removal of 7 bases from V and 11 bases from J, the junction contained 10 bases not matched to a gene. CDR1 is MNHEY and CDR2 is SVGEGT in the germline V gene. The CDR3 is made up of 13 amino acids. The CDR3 protein is CASNTGGWVKQFF. The CDR3, as DNA: TGTGCCAGCAATACAGGGGGGTGGGTGAAGCAGTTCTTC.

V and J are TRBV10-3 and TRBJ2-7, with D perhaps assigned TRBD1 or TRBD2 (5 bases each). V was clipped by 10 bases and J by 2 bases, with 15 bases between them. This CDR3 has 13 residues. Germline V gene lookup returns CDR1 ENHRY and CDR2 SYGVKD. In nucleotides, the CDR3 is TGTGCCACCGGGAAGGGGAGTGCCTACGAGCAGTACTTC. Amino acids: CATGKGSAYEQYF.

The chain combines TRBV27 with TRBJ2-7, with 8 bases matching TRBD1. The CDR3 spans 16 residues. Germline lookup yields CDR1 MNHEY and CDR2 SMNVEV (reference sequence). V was clipped by 4 bases and J by 2 bases; unmatched bases: 10. The CDR3 here is CASSSSGPDRAYEQYF. CDR3 bases: TGTGCCAGCAGTTCCTCCGGGCCGGACAGGGCCTACGAGCAGTACTTC.

This sequence joins TRBV29-1 and TRBJ2-2, with D uncertain. Looked up from germline, CDR1 is SQVTM and CDR2 is ANQGSEA. The CDR3 loop spans 13 amino acids. With 7 bases removed from V and 0 bases from J, the gap between germline ends came to 9 bases. CDR3 sequence (DNA): TGCAGCGGTCGCCGCGCGAACACCGGGGAGCTGTTTTTT. Translated, it gives CSGRRANTGELFF.

This clonotype appeared a few times. The chain joins TRBV5-1 to TRBJ2-5; TRBD1 matches at 7 bases. Trimming took 5 bases from V and 2 from J; bases not matched to a gene: 3. Germline values: CDR1 SGHRS, CDR2 YFSETQ. The CDR3 runs to 13 residues. The CDR3 protein is CASRGTAQETQYF. CDR3 in DNA: TGCGCCAGCAGGGGGACAGCACAAGAGACCCAGTACTTC.

This clonotype has only a few counts. This sequence joins TRBV12-3 or TRBV12-4 and TRBJ2-3, with 8 bases identical to TRBD1. The CDR3 covers 14 residues. The V gene end was trimmed by 5 bases and the J gene end by 4 bases; junction bases not matched to a gene: 5. The DNA for the CDR3 is TGTGCCAGCAGTCGGACAGGGATTGCAGATACGCAGTATTTT. It specifies CASSRTGIADTQYF.

This clonotype turned up a few times. The chain combines TRBV20-1 with TRBJ2-1; no clear D gene. Deletions cut 7 bases from V and 5 bases from J, with 12 bases between. The CDR3 runs to 12 residues. CDR1 DFQATT and CDR2 SNEGSKA come from the germline V gene (reference sequence). CDR3 amino acids: CSVLWRDNEQFF. The CDR3 DNA follows: TGCAGTGTGTTGTGGCGCGACAATGAGCAGTTCTTC.